Listed below are T cell receptor beta chains from one sample, sequenced in a study of blood T cell repertoires in COVID-19. Sequencing used immunoSEQ multiplex PCR; TCRdb keeps in-frame clones, though not all of them. In the table there are around 100,000 clones, about 87% of which are singletons. Sequencing was performed on peripheral blood. Receptor source: a human donor in a cohort sampled during active or convalescent COVID-19. Each CDR3 is given with its conserved first and last residue. The D gene is left open where the match is weak. Not all rows give a size; the values are once, few, many and, for expanded clones, a class.

size	V	D	J	DNA	CDR3
.	TRBV4-2	.	TRBJ1-2	TGTGCCAGCAGCCAAGATGGGGGCGGGAGAGGTGGCTACACCTTC	CASSQDGGGRGGYTF
once	TRBV5-4	TRBD2	TRBJ2-5	TGTGCCAGCAGCTTTAGCGGGGGCGGTCGCGAGACCCAGTACTTC	CASSFSGGGRETQYF
.	TRBV5-1	TRBD1	TRBJ1-2	TGCGCCAGCCGACGACAGGGGACAGCTAACTATGGCTACACCTTC	CASRRQGTANYGYTF
.	TRBV14	TRBD2	TRBJ2-7	TGTGCCAGCAGCCAAGGCGGGAGCAAGCAGTACTTC	CASSQGGSKQYF
.	TRBV12-3/TRBV12-4	TRBD2	TRBJ2-7	TGTGCCAGCAGTAGACTAGCCGACGAGCAGTACTTC	CASSRLADEQYF
.	TRBV5-1	.	TRBJ2-7	TGCGCCAGCAGCTTACAGGGAATCTCCTACGAGCAGTACTTC	CASSLQGISYEQYF
.	TRBV7-2	TRBD2	TRBJ2-3	TGTGCCAGCAGCTCACTAGCGGGGGGCTCAGATACGCAGTATTTT	CASSSLAGGSDTQYF
.	TRBV19	TRBD1	TRBJ1-2	TGTGCCAGTAGTATGGGACAGCGAGCTAACTATGGCTACACCTTC	CASSMGQRANYGYTF
.	TRBV6-5	.	TRBJ2-2	TGTGCCAGCAGTTACGACTGGCGTGCCGGGGAGCTGTTTTTT	CASSYDWRAGELFF
once	TRBV29-1	.	TRBJ1-6	TGCAGCGTTGAAGATCATGAGGGCTCACCCCTCCACTTT	CSVEDHEGSPLHF
.	TRBV24-1	.	TRBJ2-5	TGTGCCACCAGTGATTTGGTGAGGGGGCAAGAGACCCAGTACTTC	CATSDLVRGQETQYF
.	TRBV5-1	.	TRBJ1-1	TGCGCCAGCAGCTTGACGCAGTACACTGAAGCTTTCTTT	CASSLTQYTEAFF
once	TRBV11-2	TRBD2	TRBJ2-1	TGTGCCAGCAGCTCCGGACTAGCGGGGGATGAGCAGTTCTTC	CASSSGLAGDEQFF
.	TRBV30	.	TRBJ2-3	TGTGCCTGGAGGGGAGCGTCAGGTACGCAGTATTTT	CAWRGASGTQYF
.	TRBV10-3	TRBD1	TRBJ1-2	TGTGCCATCAGTGCGATACCTAAGGGACAGGGACTTTTTGGCTACACCTTC	CAISAIPKGQGLFGYTF
.	TRBV3-1/TRBV3-2	.	TRBJ1-1	TGTGCCAGCAGCCAACATAGCGGAAAGAACACTGAAGCTTTCTTT	CASSQHSGKNTEAFF
.	TRBV6-6	TRBD1	TRBJ2-7	TGTGCCAGTCAGGGGGCGGGGTACGAGCAGTACTTC	CASQGAGYEQYF
.	TRBV27	TRBD1	TRBJ2-2	TGTGCCAGCAGTAAGGGACAGGGCCTCGCCGGGGAGCTGTTTTTT	CASSKGQGLAGELFF
.	TRBV25-1	.	TRBJ1-2	TGTGCCAGCAGTGAAGTCCGTCATGGCTACACCTTC	CASSEVRHGYTF
.	TRBV10-2	TRBD1	TRBJ1-4	TGCGCCAGCAGGCAACTCCGGGACAGTAATGAAAAACTGTTTTTT	CASRQLRDSNEKLFF
.	TRBV6-5	.	TRBJ2-2	TGTGCCAGCAGTTACGCGTACGACACCGGGGAGCTGTTTTTT	CASSYAYDTGELFF
.	TRBV23-1	TRBD2	TRBJ2-7	TGCGCCAGCAGTCCGGGGGGAGTCCTACCTTCGGGCGAGCAGTACTTC	CASSPGGVLPSGEQYF
.	TRBV3-1/TRBV3-2	.	TRBJ1-1	TGTGCCAGCAGCCCCGGGACACTAAACACTGAAGCTTTCTTT	CASSPGTLNTEAFF